The 9 T cell receptor beta chains below come from one sample, sequenced in a study of post-analysis software for immune sequencing data. Overall study results and limits: TRBV5-6, TRBV5-1 and TRBV20-1 were among five TRBV segments more frequent in patients than controls.

Prepared TCR beta cDNA libraries contained unique molecular identifiers. Each CDR3 protein gets one entry after TCRdb re-called the PCR reads with MiXCR. The sample yields approximately 460,000 distinct CDR3 sequences, around 40% seen once. These receptors have no known antigen. Sequencing was performed on blood. These receptors all come from a girl between 5 and 17 years old with multiple sclerosis.

The genes are TRBV28 and TRBJ2-5, with a weak D call TRBD1 (6 bases). Germline V gene lookup returns CDR1 MDHEN and CDR2 SYDVKM. The CDR3 sequence is 13 residues long. The ends were cut back, 6 bases at V and 5 bases at J, with 13 bases in the middle. This CDR3 is CASRPSGEETQYF. The CDR3 DNA sequence: TGTGCCAGCAGACCATCAGGGGAGGAGACCCAGTACTTC.

This clonotype was observed once. The chain links TRBV6-5 to TRBJ1-5; 10 nucleotides align to TRBD1. With V trimmed by 6 bases and J by 2 bases, 4 bases remained unmatched. There are 15 residues in the CDR3. CDR1 MNHEY and CDR2 SVGAGI come from the germline V gene. The CDR3 coding sequence is TGTGCCAGCAGGGCGACAGGGGGCGGCAATCAGCCCCAGCATTTT. It codes for CASRATGGGNQPQHF.

This chain connects TRBV29-1 to TRBJ1-2, with D tentatively TRBD1 (5 bases). Germline values: CDR1 SQVTM, CDR2 ANQGSEA. The CDR3 is 18 residues long. The germline V and J ends were trimmed by 1 base and 8 bases, with 29 bases remaining between them. The CDR3: CSVEGGQVNIGDAPGYTF. CDR3 nucleotides: TGCAGCGTTGAAGGGGGCCAGGTAAATATCGGAGACGCACCCGGCTACACCTTC.

The rearrangement links TRBV19 to TRBJ2-3; 9 positions match TRBD2. The CDR3 contains 15 residues. CDR1 is LNHDA and CDR2 is SQIVND in the germline V gene (reference sequence). V trimming: 3 bases; J trimming: 5 bases; junction bases outside the gene matches: 6. In nucleotides, the CDR3 is TGTGCCAGTAGTATCCCAGCGGGAGGTGGAGATACGCAGTATTTT. Translated, it gives CASSIPAGGGDTQYF. The full variable domain, in which reference TRBV19 and TRBJ2-3 provide the parts outside the CDR3, is DGGITQSPKYLFRKEGQNVTLSCEQNLNHDAMYWYRQDPGQGLRLIYYSQIVNDFQKGDIAEGYSVSREKKESFPLTVTSAQKNPTAFYLCASSIPAGGGDTQYFGPGTRLTVL.

The gene calls are TRBV9 and TRBJ2-1, with TRBD2 matching over 11 bases. The junction had 10 bases not matched to a gene; V was cut back by 3 bases and J by 8 bases. CDR1 and CDR2 from the germline V gene are SGDLS and YYNGEE. The CDR3 loop spans 16 amino acids. The CDR3 bases are TGTGCCAGCAGCGGAGGGGTAGCGGGAGGGCCCTATGAGCAGTTCTTC. Protein sequence: CASSGGVAGGPYEQFF.

This clonotype was recorded a few times. The genes are TRBV29-1 and TRBJ2-1; maybe TRBD2 (6 bases). The CDR3 is 14 amino acids. Germline loops: CDR1 SQVTM, CDR2 ANQGSEA. V was shortened by 3 bases and J by 0 bases, with 9 bases between the two germline ends. The CDR3, as DNA: TGCAGCGTTGAGGGGCGGGACTCCTACAATGAGCAGTTCTTC. It is translated as CSVEGRDSYNEQFF.

The rearrangement uses TRBV28 and TRBJ2-7, with unresolved D. The better agreement between TRBJ2-5 and the DNA end casts doubt on the J call. Per germline, CDR1 MDHEN and CDR2 SYDVKM. The CDR3 totals 15 residues. CDR3 residues: CASSPLGRLQETQYF. CDR3 in DNA: TGTGCCAGCAGCCCCTTAGGCCGGTTACAAGAGACCCAGTACTTC.

This clonotype was counted a few times. The gene calls are TRBV12-3 or TRBV12-4 and TRBJ2-7; the D gene is possibly TRBD2 (5 bases). Trimming stripped 6 bases from V and 1 base from J, with 10 bases between. CDR3 length equals 13 residues. The CDR3 loop reads CASRPGGSYEQYF. CDR3 DNA: TGTGCCAGCAGACCGGGCGGGTCCTACGAGCAGTACTTC.

V and J are TRBV29-1 and TRBJ2-1; D is perhaps TRBD2 (7 bases). CDR1 and CDR2 (germline): SQVTM, ANQGSEA. V was pared by 5 bases and J by 8 bases, with 13 bases between. This CDR3 spans 12 amino acids. In DNA form, the CDR3 reads TGCAGCGTTAGGGGGAGGGCAGATGAGCAGTTCTTC. This sequence encodes CSVRGRADEQFF.